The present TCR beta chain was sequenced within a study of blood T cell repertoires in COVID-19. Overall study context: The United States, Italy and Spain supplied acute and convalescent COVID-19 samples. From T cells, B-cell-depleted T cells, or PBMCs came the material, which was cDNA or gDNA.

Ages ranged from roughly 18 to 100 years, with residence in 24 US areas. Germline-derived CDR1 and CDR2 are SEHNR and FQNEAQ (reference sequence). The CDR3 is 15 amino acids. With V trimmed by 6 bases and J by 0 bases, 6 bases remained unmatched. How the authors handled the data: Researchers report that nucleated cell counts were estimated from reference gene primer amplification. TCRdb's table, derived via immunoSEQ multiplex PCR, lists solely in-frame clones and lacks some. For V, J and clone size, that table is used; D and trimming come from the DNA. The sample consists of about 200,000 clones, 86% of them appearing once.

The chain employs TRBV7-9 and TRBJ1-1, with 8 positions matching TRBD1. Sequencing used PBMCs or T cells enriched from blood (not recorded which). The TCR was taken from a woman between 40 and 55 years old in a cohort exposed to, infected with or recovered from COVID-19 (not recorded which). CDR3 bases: TGTGCCAGCAGTTCCAGGACAGGGTTGAACACTGAAGCTTTCTTT. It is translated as CASSSRTGLNTEAFF.